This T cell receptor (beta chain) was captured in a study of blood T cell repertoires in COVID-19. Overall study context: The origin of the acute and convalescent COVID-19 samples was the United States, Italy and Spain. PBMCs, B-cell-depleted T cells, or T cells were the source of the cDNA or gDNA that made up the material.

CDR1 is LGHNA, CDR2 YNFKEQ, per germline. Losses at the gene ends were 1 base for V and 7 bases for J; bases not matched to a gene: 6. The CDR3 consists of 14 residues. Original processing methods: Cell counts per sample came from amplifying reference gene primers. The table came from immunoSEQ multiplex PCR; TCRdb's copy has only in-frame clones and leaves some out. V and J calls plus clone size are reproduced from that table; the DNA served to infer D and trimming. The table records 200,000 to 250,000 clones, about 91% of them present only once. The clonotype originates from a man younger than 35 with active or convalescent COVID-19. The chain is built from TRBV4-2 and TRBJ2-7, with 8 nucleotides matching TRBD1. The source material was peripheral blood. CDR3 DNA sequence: TGTGCCAGCAGCCAAGGGACAGGGACGGGGGAGCAGTACTTC. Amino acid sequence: CASSQGTGTGEQYF.